This TCR beta chain was documented in a study of T cell responses to AZD1222 COVID-19 vaccine. Some clones are missing from TCRdb's copy, which holds only in-frame ones; the method was immunoSEQ multiplex PCR. The top ten hold 7.5% to 8% of the sample, which has around 130,000 clones, 91% seen once. V was cut by 0 bases and J by 1 base, with 3 bases left in between. The CDR3 loop spans 13 amino acids. The germline gives CDR1 SGHRS, CDR2 YFSETQ. This chain uses TRBV5-1 with TRBJ2-3, with D unclear. Sequenced here: peripheral blood, sampled 28 days after the second dose of the MenACWY control vaccine. The TCR comes from an adult who received the MenACWY meningococcal vaccine as a control. The CDR3 sequence: CASSLAGTDTQYF. The CDR3 DNA follows: TGCGCCAGCAGCTTGGCCGGCACAGATACGCAGTATTTT.